This TCR beta chain was retrieved from a study of blood T cell repertoires in COVID-19. Whole-study context: COVID-19 samples from acute and convalescent phases originated in the United States, Italy and Spain. In each case, the material was cDNA or gDNA derived from T cells, B-cell-depleted T cells, or PBMCs.

Original data processing: By means of reference gene primer amplification, nucleated cell counts were estimated. The table came from immunoSEQ multiplex PCR; TCRdb's copy has only in-frame clones and leaves some out. V and J calls and clone size are those listed in that table; D and trimming were worked out from the DNA. The repertoire holds about 73,000 clones, about 86% seen once, with around 5% in the top ten. The CDR3 runs to 13 residues. Germline assignment: CDR1 LNHNV and CDR2 YYDKDF (reference sequence). V lost 6 bases to trimming and J lost 6 bases, with 12 bases between them. Sequenced sample: peripheral blood. The source is a man aged 50 to 59 with active COVID-19. This chain uses TRBV15 with TRBJ1-5; D is unclear. The DNA of the CDR3 is TGTGCCACCAGTCCCTTTAGTGGTCAGCCCCAGCATTTT. Translation: CATSPFSGQPQHF.